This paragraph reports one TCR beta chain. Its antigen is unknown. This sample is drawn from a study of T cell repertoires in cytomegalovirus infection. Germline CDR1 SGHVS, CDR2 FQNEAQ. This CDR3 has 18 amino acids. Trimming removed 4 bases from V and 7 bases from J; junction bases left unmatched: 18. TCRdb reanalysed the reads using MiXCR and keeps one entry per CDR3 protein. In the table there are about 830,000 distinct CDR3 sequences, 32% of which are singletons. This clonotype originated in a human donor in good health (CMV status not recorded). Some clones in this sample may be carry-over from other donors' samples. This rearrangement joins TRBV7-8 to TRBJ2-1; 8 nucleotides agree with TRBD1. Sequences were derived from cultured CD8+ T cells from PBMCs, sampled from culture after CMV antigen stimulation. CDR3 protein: CASSSDRRQGFPRNEQFF. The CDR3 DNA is TGTGCCAGCAGCTCTGATAGGAGACAGGGGTTTCCTAGGAATGAGCAGTTCTTC.